This TCR beta chain was identified during a study of siplizumab effects on memory and regulatory T cells. With respect to this clone: The target antigen is unknown.

Sequencing used immunoSEQ multiplex PCR; TCRdb keeps in-frame clones, though not all of them. In the table there are fewer than 85,000 clones, over 80% of which are singletons. Germline CDR1 and CDR2: SNHLY and FYNNEI. The CDR3 runs 14 residues. J was trimmed by 5 bases and V by 7 bases; bases with no gene match: 8. Study outcomes and limitations: For mappable alloreactive CD4+ clones, the mean Treg-derived fraction was approximately 69% with siplizumab and approximately 27% in controls. Assignment to unstimulated subsets succeeded for only a minor fraction of the alloreactive clones. Suppressive activity of Tregs proliferating in siplizumab cultures remained unconfirmed. Naive T cells looked more diverse than memory cells, and they looked like major contributors to the alloresponse.

This chain joins TRBV2 and TRBJ2-5, with 9 positions matching TRBD2. The source is a human donor in good health. The sequenced sample consisted of Tregs sorted from blood. CDR3 protein: CASTPRGGGETQYF. CDR3 DNA sequence: TGTGCCAGCACCCCGCGGGGGGGCGGGGAGACCCAGTACTTC.